Following are 20 T cell receptor beta chains from one sample sequenced in a study of somatic mutations in cytotoxic T cells in rheumatoid arthritis. Clones were sequenced by immunoSEQ multiplex PCR, and TCRdb holds only the in-frame ones, with some missing. Of some 25,000 clones listed, 82% are singletons. Sample: CD8+ T cells sorted from blood. The receptor source for this set is a man over 45 in good health.

The chain employs TRBV7-8 and TRBJ2-1, with 13 bases identical to TRBD2. CDR1 is SGHVS and CDR2 is FQNEAQ in the germline V gene. The J segment lost 5 bases and the V segment lost 1 base, leaving 8 bases of the junction unmatched. This CDR3 region has 18 residues. This chain's CDR3 is CASSLVLAGGPGDNEQFF. The CDR3 region has the DNA TGTGCCAGCAGCTTAGTACTAGCGGGAGGGCCAGGGGACAATGAGCAGTTCTTC.

The J gene is TRBJ2-1, the V gene TRBV5-6; 9 bases agree with TRBD2. Germline CDR1 and CDR2: SGHDT and YYEEEE. V was pared by 6 bases and J by 4 bases, with 5 bases of the junction left unmatched. CDR3 length equals 14 residues. This CDR3 reads CASKQREAYNEQFF. CDR3 in DNA: TGTGCCAGCAAGCAGCGGGAGGCTTACAATGAGCAGTTCTTC.

V and J are TRBV7-8 and TRBJ2-7; TRBD2 matches 12 bases. The germline V gene encodes CDR1 SGHVS and CDR2 FQNEAQ. CDR3 length: 17 residues. With 5 bases clipped from V and 2 bases from J, the junction kept 10 bases outside the gene matches. The chain's CDR3 is CASSHLAGGPATYEQYF. CDR3 in DNA: TGTGCCAGCAGCCACCTAGCGGGAGGGCCAGCGACCTACGAGCAGTACTTC.

The V and J genes are TRBV19 and TRBJ2-1; 8 nucleotides match TRBD2. The V segment lost 5 bases and the J segment 3 bases; nucleotides outside the gene matches: 6. Germline CDR1 is LNHDA and CDR2 is SQIVND (reference sequence). The CDR3 totals 15 residues. The CDR3 DNA reads TGTGCCAGTAGTTTGGCGGGAGGTAGCTACAATGAGCAGTTCTTC. Translation: CASSLAGGSYNEQFF. Filled out from reference TRBV19 and TRBJ2-1, the complete variable domain reads DGGITQSPKYLFRKEGQNVTLSCEQNLNHDAMYWYRQDPGQGLRLIYYSQIVNDFQKGDIAEGYSVSREKKESFPLTVTSAQKNPTAFYLCASSLAGGSYNEQFFGPGTRLTVL.

The chain joins TRBV6-1 to TRBJ2-7, with TRBD2 matching over 8 bases. After removal of 0 bases from V and 4 bases from J, the junction contained 5 bases not matched to a gene. Germline V gene lookup returns CDR1 MNHNS and CDR2 SASEGT. This CDR3 has 15 amino acids. In nucleotides, the CDR3 is TGTGCCAGCAGTGAAGCGGTAGCGGGATGGTACGAGCAGTACTTC. Protein product: CASSEAVAGWYEQYF.

The J gene is TRBJ1-1, the V gene TRBV4-1; 8 nucleotides agree with TRBD1. Germline V lookup: CDR1 MGHRA, CDR2 YSYEKL. Trimming took 3 bases from V and 0 from J; bases not matched to a gene: 3. This CDR3 is 15 amino acids long. The DNA for the CDR3 is TGCGCCAGCAGCCACCGACAGGGGATGAACACTGAAGCTTTCTTT. Protein: CASSHRQGMNTEAFF.

The chain uses TRBV6-5 and TRBJ1-5; D is ambiguous. CDR1 MNHEY and CDR2 SVGAGI come from the germline V gene. Trimming stripped 8 bases from V and 3 bases from J, with 11 bases between. CDR3 length equals 13 residues. The CDR3 bases are TGTGCCAGCTCGGCCACCAACAATCAGCCCCAGCATTTT. Amino acids: CASSATNNQPQHF.

V usage is TRBV7-8 and J usage is TRBJ2-3; D is unclear. The germline V gene has CDR1 SGHVS and CDR2 FQNEAQ. The germline V and J ends were trimmed by 5 bases and 6 bases, with 21 bases remaining between them. The CDR3 consists of 16 residues. CDR3 region: CASSDPSQTLRDTQYF. CDR3 DNA: TGTGCCAGCAGCGATCCCTCTCAGACCCTCAGGGATACGCAGTATTTT. Based on the CDR3 plus reference TRBV7-8 and TRBJ2-3, the full variable domain is GAGVSQSPRYKVAKRGQDVALRCDPISGHVSLFWYQQALGQGPEFLTYFQNEAQLDKSGLPSDRFFAERPEGSVSTLKIQRTQQEDSAVYLCASSDPSQTLRDTQYFGPGTRLTVL.

This clone was seen only a few times. The chain uses TRBV5-1 and TRBJ1-1, with no clear D. V lost 2 bases and J 2 bases, leaving 13 bases between the germline ends. This CDR3 comprises 15 residues. Germline CDR1 reads SGHRS; CDR2 reads YFSETQ. The CDR3 protein is CASSFLFGQNTEAFF. The CDR3 DNA reads TGCGCCAGCAGCTTTTTATTCGGTCAAAACACTGAAGCTTTCTTT.

J is TRBJ1-1 and V is TRBV7-9, with D maybe TRBD1 (6 bases). V dropped 1 base and J dropped 5 bases, with 14 bases sitting between them. Germline V gene data show CDR1 as SEHNR and CDR2 as FQNEAQ (reference sequence). This CDR3 contains 15 residues. DNA for the CDR3: TGTGCCAGCAGCTTAGTCAAGGGGGATCGGACTGAAGCTTTCTTT. Protein product: CASSLVKGDRTEAFF.

The sample holds one count of this clone. V is TRBV5-6 and J is TRBJ2-7; TRBD2 is a possible D gene (5 bases). Trimming removed 2 bases from V and 4 bases from J, with 7 bases in between. Looked up from germline, CDR1 is SGHDT and CDR2 is YYEEEE. CDR3 length equals 12 residues. The CDR3 loop reads CASSFGNYEQYF. The CDR3 nucleotides read TGTGCCAGCAGCTTCGGGAATTACGAGCAGTACTTC.

The V call is TRBV15, the J call TRBJ2-1; D remains unclear. This CDR3 has 16 amino acids. Between the trimmed V and J ends, which lost 2 bases and 5 bases, there was a span of 16 bases. CDR1 is LNHNV and CDR2 is YYDKDF in the germline V gene (reference sequence). The CDR3 DNA sequence: TGTGCCACCAGCAGAAAAAACTCTAACACCAACAATGAGCAGTTCTTC. Amino acids: CATSRKNSNTNNEQFF.

J is TRBJ2-7 and V is TRBV11-3; 10 bases map to TRBD2. CDR3 length: 17 amino acids. The germline CDR1 and CDR2 sequences are SGHNT and YENEEA. V trimming: 7 bases; J trimming: 1 base; junction bases outside the gene matches: 13. In DNA, the CDR3 is TGTGCCAGCACCAACACGGAGAGGGGACTAGCGTCCTACGAGCAGTACTTC. It codes for CASTNTERGLASYEQYF.

V is TRBV10-2 and J is TRBJ2-7; 8 positions match TRBD2. Germline CDR1 reads WSHSY; CDR2 reads SAAADI. This CDR3 has 16 residues. Trimming cost V 4 bases and J 3 bases; bases outside gene matches: 11. For the CDR3, the DNA is TGCGCCAGCAGTGCACTAGCGGAGGGGGGGTACTACGAGCAGTACTTC. It encodes CASSALAEGGYYEQYF.

The gene calls are TRBV27 and TRBJ2-7, with unresolved D. Trimming pared 5 bases from V and 0 bases from J, leaving 14 bases between. Germline-derived CDR1 and CDR2 are MNHEY and SMNVEV (reference sequence). The length of the CDR3 is 15 residues. In DNA form, the CDR3 reads TGTGCCAGCAGTCTTACGGCCGGCCCCTCCTACGAGCAGTACTTC. It encodes CASSLTAGPSYEQYF.

This rearrangement joins TRBV10-1 to TRBJ2-1, with TRBD2 matching over 10 bases. CDR3 length equals 16 residues. Germline V gives CDR1 WNHNN, CDR2 SYGVQD (reference sequence). The ends lost 5 bases at V and 7 bases at J; junction bases unmatched: 11. The DNA for the CDR3 is TGCGCCAGCAGTCGCCCTAGCGGGAGCGAGGGGAATGAGCAGTTCTTC. This gives the protein CASSRPSGSEGNEQFF.

The CDR3 reads CASSFPPTSLYEQYF. CDR3 DNA sequence: TGTGCCAGCAGCTTCCCCCCGACATCCCTCTACGAGCAGTACTTC. V is TRBV7-6 and J is TRBJ2-7; no reliable D call. Germline CDR1 and CDR2: SGHVS and FNYEAQ. The CDR3 spans 15 residues. Between the trimmed V and J ends, which lost 3 bases and 3 bases, there was a span of 15 bases.

The CDR3 DNA follows: TGTGCCAGCAGCTTAGACCGGGCCGGGACAACCTCCCAAGAGACCCAGTACTTC. This translates into CASSLDRAGTTSQETQYF. The chain links TRBV11-3 to TRBJ2-5; D is possibly TRBD1 (6 bases). The germline CDR1 and CDR2 sequences are SGHNT and YENEEA. The V end lost 0 bases, the J end lost 1 base, and 18 bases lay between the germline ends. The CDR3 contains 18 residues.

This clone was observed a few times. The chain uses TRBV19 and TRBJ1-1; the D gene is possibly TRBD1 (5 bases). The V end lost 3 bases, the J end lost 4 bases, and 6 bases lay between the germline ends. Germline CDR1 is LNHDA and CDR2 is SQIVND (reference sequence). The CDR3 has 12 residues. CDR3 protein: CASSIGATEAFF. In nucleotides, the CDR3 is TGTGCCAGTAGTATTGGGGCCACTGAAGCTTTCTTT. The full variable domain, with the rest looked up from reference TRBV19 and TRBJ1-1, is DGGITQSPKYLFRKEGQNVTLSCEQNLNHDAMYWYRQDPGQGLRLIYYSQIVNDFQKGDIAEGYSVSREKKESFPLTVTSAQKNPTAFYLCASSIGATEAFFGQGTRLTVV.

The sample holds a few counts of this clone. V and J are TRBV19 and TRBJ1-5, with 10 bases identical to TRBD1. The CDR3 is 14 residues long. CDR1 is LNHDA, CDR2 SQIVND, per germline (reference sequence). Trimming took 9 bases from V and 7 from J; bases not matched to a gene: 9. CDR3 protein: CASNRDRGNQPQHF. DNA of the CDR3: TGTGCCAGCAACCGGGACAGGGGTAACCAGCCCCAGCATTTT.